The 28 T cell receptor beta chains below all came from one sample that was sequenced in a study of blood T cell repertoires in COVID-19. The protocol was immunoSEQ multiplex PCR, while the TCRdb copy is restricted to in-frame clones and leaves out a portion. The table records 110,000 to 150,000 clones, about 87% of them present only once. The sequenced sample consisted of peripheral blood. These receptors came from a woman aged 40 to 49 with acute or convalescent COVID-19.

This chain uses TRBV7-9 with TRBJ1-1, with 9 bases aligning to TRBD1. Germline V gene lookup returns CDR1 SEHNR and CDR2 FQNEAQ (reference sequence). The CDR3 length is 14 residues. The V and J ends lost 4 bases and 7 bases, in that order; junction bases with no gene match: 7. CDR3 coding DNA: TGTGCCAGCAGCTCCGACAGGGGGATACTTGAAGCTTTCTTT. Amino acids: CASSSDRGILEAFF. The variable domain in full, with the rest retrieved from reference TRBV7-9 and TRBJ1-1, is DTGVSQNPRHKITKRGQNVTFRCDPISEHNRLYWYRQTLGQGPEFLTYFQNEAQLEKSRLLSDRFSAERPKGSFSTLEIQRTEQGDSAMYLCASSSDRGILEAFFGQGTRLTVV.

The rearrangement joins TRBV18 to TRBJ2-1; 7 bases line up with TRBD1. Germline loops: CDR1 KGHSH, CDR2 LQKENI. This CDR3 region has 15 residues. After removal of 6 bases from V and 5 bases from J, the junction contained 10 bases not matched to a gene. CDR3 region: CASSPGTGANNEQFF. The CDR3 region has the DNA TGTGCCAGCTCCCCGGGAACAGGGGCAAACAATGAGCAGTTCTTC.

The chain joins TRBV20-1 to TRBJ1-3; D is unclear. Germline-derived CDR1 and CDR2 are DFQATT and SNEGSKA (reference sequence). V lost 1 base, J lost 4 bases, and 2 bases lay in between. The CDR3 has 11 amino acids. CDR3 in amino acids: CSARVGNTIYF. CDR3 in DNA: TGCAGTGCTAGAGTAGGAAACACCATATATTTT.

V and J are TRBV7-9 and TRBJ2-7, with 8 positions matching TRBD2. The CDR3 sequence is 15 residues long. Germline assignment: CDR1 SEHNR and CDR2 FQNEAQ (reference sequence). The ends lost 3 bases at V and 0 bases at J; junction bases unmatched: 4. Here the CDR3 DNA reads TGTGCCAGCAGCTTGACTAGCGTAACCTCCTACGAGCAGTACTTC. Translation: CASSLTSVTSYEQYF.

This clone is medium-sized in the sample. V usage is TRBV4-2 and J usage is TRBJ1-4; maybe TRBD1 (5 bases). This CDR3 is 14 amino acids long. Germline CDR1 LGHNA, CDR2 YNFKEQ. Trimming shortened V by 4 bases and J by 4 bases, and 10 bases separated the two germline ends. The CDR3 bases are TGTGCCAGCAGCCCCGACAGCCTTAATGAAAAACTGTTTTTT. This gives the protein CASSPDSLNEKLFF.

The rearrangement joins TRBV7-2 to TRBJ1-1, with a possible D match to TRBD1 (5 bases). Trimming cost V 1 base and J 8 bases, with 14 bases left between them. Looked up from germline, CDR1 is SGHTA and CDR2 is FQGNSA. The CDR3 totals 14 residues. The CDR3 is CASSLVPAGIEAFF. CDR3 sequence (DNA): TGTGCCAGCAGCTTAGTTCCGGCAGGGATAGAAGCTTTCTTT.

This chain uses TRBV7-2 with TRBJ1-5, with D unclear. In germline, CDR1 is SGHTA, CDR2 FQGNSA. The CDR3 totals 15 residues. V gave up 3 bases and J gave up 0 bases, with 9 bases separating them. For the CDR3, the DNA is TGTGCCAGCAGCTTGTCTCAGGATAGCAATCAGCCCCAGCATTTT. Encoded protein: CASSLSQDSNQPQHF. The full variable domain, its missing parts supplied by reference TRBV7-2 and TRBJ1-5, is GAGVSQSPSNKVTEKGKDVELRCDPISGHTALYWYRQSLGQGLEFLIYFQGNSAPDKSGLPSDRFSAERTGGSVSTLTIQRTQQEDSAVYLCASSLSQDSNQPQHFGDGTRLSIL.

The genes are TRBV28 and TRBJ1-2; 7 nucleotides line up with TRBD1. Looked up from germline, CDR1 is MDHEN and CDR2 is SYDVKM. This CDR3 comprises 16 residues. V lost 3 bases and J lost 3; bases outside the gene matches: 10. The CDR3 sequence is CASSFEETGFDYGYTF. The CDR3 nucleotides are TGTGCCAGCAGTTTTGAGGAGACAGGGTTCGACTATGGCTACACCTTC.

The chain links TRBV3-1 (or the pseudogene TRBV3-2) to TRBJ1-1; D is uncertain. V lost 1 base, J lost 5 bases, and 20 bases lay in between. From germline, CDR1 is LGHDT and CDR2 YNNKEL (reference sequence). The length of the CDR3 is 17 residues. CDR3 in amino acids: CASSQVPRGPAGTEAFF. The DNA for the CDR3 is TGTGCCAGCAGCCAAGTCCCTAGAGGCCCGGCGGGGACTGAAGCTTTCTTT.

The rearrangement links TRBV20-1 to TRBJ1-1; D possibly corresponds to TRBD1 (5 bases). The CDR3 is 14 residues long. Germline V gene sequence: CDR1 DFQATT, CDR2 SNEGSKA (reference sequence). The V and J ends lost 3 bases and 0 bases respectively, with 11 bases between them. The CDR3 region has the DNA TGCAGTGCTAGTCGGGGGAGCTTGAACACTGAAGCTTTCTTT. It translates to CSASRGSLNTEAFF.

This clone has a count of ten or more. The V call is TRBV20-1, the J call TRBJ1-1, with TRBD1 as a possible D gene (6 bases). The CDR3 loop spans 11 amino acids. Looked up from germline, CDR1 is DFQATT and CDR2 is SNEGSKA (reference sequence). Trimming shortened V by 7 bases and J by 1 base, and 7 bases separated the two germline ends. The CDR3 is CSVTGNTEAFF. CDR3 nucleotide sequence: TGCAGTGTGACAGGGAACACTGAAGCTTTCTTT.

The V gene is TRBV7-8, the J gene TRBJ2-1; a weak D match, TRBD2 (5 bases). Looked up from germline, CDR1 is SGHVS and CDR2 is FQNEAQ. Trimming took off 2 bases at V and 0 bases at J, with 11 bases between the two ends. This CDR3 spans 16 amino acids. CDR3 amino acids: CASSLFERSSYNEQFF. CDR3 in DNA: TGTGCCAGCAGCTTATTTGAGCGGAGCTCCTACAATGAGCAGTTCTTC.

J is TRBJ1-3 and V is TRBV27, with 11 positions matching TRBD1. From germline, CDR1 is MNHEY and CDR2 SMNVEV (reference sequence). The CDR3 covers 16 residues. V shed 5 bases, J shed 1 base, and the junction held 4 bases outside the gene matches. Written as DNA, the CDR3 is TGTGCCAGCAGTCCGGACAGGGGGCCATCTGGAAACACCATATATTTT. Translating it yields CASSPDRGPSGNTIYF.

V and J are TRBV7-8 and TRBJ1-4; a weak D match, TRBD1 (6 bases). The CDR3 totals 16 residues. Germline V gene data show CDR1 as SGHVS and CDR2 as FQNEAQ. Trimming took off 4 bases at V and 0 bases at J, with 12 bases between the two ends. The CDR3 sequence: CASSSDRFATNEKLFF. In DNA form, the CDR3 reads TGTGCCAGCAGCTCTGACAGGTTTGCAACTAATGAAAAACTGTTTTTT. The full variable domain, rest sourced from reference TRBV7-8 and TRBJ1-4, is GAGVSQSPRYKVAKRGQDVALRCDPISGHVSLFWYQQALGQGPEFLTYFQNEAQLDKSGLPSDRFFAERPEGSVSTLKIQRTQQEDSAVYLCASSSDRFATNEKLFFGSGTQLSVL.

The rearrangement links TRBV6-5 to TRBJ2-1; 7 bases match TRBD1. Germline V CDR1 and CDR2: MNHEY, SVGAGI. The CDR3 is made up of 12 amino acids. V gave up 7 bases and J gave up 10 bases; unmatched junction bases: 7. The CDR3 DNA is TGTGCCAGCACCAGACCGGGACAGGAGCAGTTCTTC. It codes for CASTRPGQEQFF.

J is TRBJ1-1 and V is TRBV9; D gene ambiguous. The germline V gene encodes CDR1 SGDLS and CDR2 YYNGEE. This CDR3 has 15 amino acids. V lost 3 bases, J lost 1 base, and 13 bases lay in between. The chain's CDR3 is CASSASGFTNTEAFF. CDR3 sequence (DNA): TGTGCCAGCAGCGCCTCAGGTTTCACGAACACTGAAGCTTTCTTT.

This sequence joins TRBV7-2 and TRBJ2-5; possible D gene TRBD2, 5 bases. Germline assignment: CDR1 SGHTA and CDR2 FQGNSA. The CDR3 runs to 14 residues. The V gene lost 5 bases and the J gene lost 4 bases, with 14 bases spanning the gap. The CDR3 bases are TGTGCCAGCAGCCCTTCGATGGGGAGAGAGACCCAGTACTTC. Its protein is CASSPSMGRETQYF.

The rearrangement joins TRBV6-5 to TRBJ1-6; tentative D call: TRBD1 (6 bases). V shed 1 base and J shed 6 bases, with 13 bases lying between them. This CDR3 spans 16 amino acids. Germline V gene lookup returns CDR1 MNHEY and CDR2 SVGAGI. The chain's CDR3 is CASSYLRTASNSPLHF. The CDR3, as DNA: TGTGCCAGCAGTTACTTAAGGACAGCGAGTAATTCACCCCTCCACTTT.

This clone occurred once. This rearrangement joins TRBV4-3 to TRBJ1-4, with D hard to call. V was clipped by 3 bases and J by 8 bases, with 13 bases between them. The CDR3 covers 14 residues. CDR1 and CDR2 from the germline V gene are LGHNA and YSLEER. The CDR3 loop reads CASSQGPGREKLFF. CDR3 DNA sequence: TGCGCCAGCAGCCAGGGCCCAGGTAGAGAAAAACTGTTTTTT.

The chain carries TRBV18 and TRBJ2-7; tentative D call: TRBD1 (6 bases). Trimming removed 3 bases at V and 1 base at J, with 13 bases between. Germline CDR1 is KGHSH and CDR2 is LQKENI. This CDR3 has 15 amino acids. The CDR3 coding sequence is TGTGCCAGCTCACCGAAGCAGGGGTGGTCCTACGAGCAGTACTTC. Translation gives CASSPKQGWSYEQYF.

V is TRBV7-2 and J is TRBJ2-7; 12 bases are shared with TRBD2. CDR1 is SGHTA, CDR2 FQGNSA, per germline. The CDR3 spans 17 residues. The junction had 7 bases not matched to a gene; V was cut back by 1 base and J by 3 bases. The CDR3 here is CASSLVLAGGTRYEQYF. For the CDR3, the DNA is TGTGCCAGCAGCTTAGTACTAGCGGGAGGAACCCGCTACGAGCAGTACTTC.

This clone was recorded only once. The V gene is TRBV6-5, the J gene TRBJ2-7; 7 bases are a match to TRBD1. V gave up 0 bases and J gave up 3 bases; unmatched junction bases: 5. CDR1 is MNHEY and CDR2 is SVGAGI in the germline V gene. CDR3 length equals 15 residues. DNA for the CDR3: TGTGCCAGCAGTTACTCGACGGGACAGAGCTACGAGCAGTACTTC. Its translation: CASSYSTGQSYEQYF.

The chain couples TRBV4-3 to TRBJ1-1; D call uncertain. Per the germline V gene, CDR1 is LGHNA and CDR2 is YSLEER. Trimming took 0 bases from V and 7 from J, leaving 12 bases between them. The CDR3 has 14 amino acids. The CDR3 bases are TGCGCCAGCAGCCAAGATCCCGAGGGCTTTGAAGCTTTCTTT. It yields the protein CASSQDPEGFEAFF.

This chain uses TRBV5-1 with TRBJ1-1; D not certain. Germline-derived CDR1 and CDR2 are SGHRS and YFSETQ. The V end was cut by 0 bases, the J end by 1 base, with 10 bases between. The CDR3 totals 15 residues. The CDR3 region has the DNA TGCGCCAGCAGCTTGGCCTCAGGTTGGAACACTGAAGCTTTCTTT. Protein product: CASSLASGWNTEAFF.

The rearrangement joins TRBV9 to TRBJ2-2; D might be TRBD2 (6 bases). Per the germline V gene, CDR1 is SGDLS and CDR2 is YYNGEE. The CDR3 has 17 amino acids. With 3 bases removed from V and 0 bases from J, the gap between germline ends came to 15 bases. In nucleotides, the CDR3 is TGTGCCAGCAGCGCCCAGGGAGGTCTCGCGAACACCGGGGAGCTGTTTTTT. Translation: CASSAQGGLANTGELFF.

The chain links TRBV13 to TRBJ1-2; 11 bases line up with TRBD1. The germline V gene encodes CDR1 PRHDT and CDR2 FYEKMQ (reference sequence). CDR3 length: 18 residues. J lost 6 bases, V lost 6 bases, and 18 bases had no gene match. This CDR3 is CASRPYGTGTGGRNGYTF. In nucleotides, the CDR3 is TGTGCCAGCAGACCATATGGAACCGGGACAGGGGGTCGGAATGGCTACACCTTC.

The gene calls are TRBV19 and TRBJ2-1; 11 bases are a match to TRBD2. With 4 bases clipped from V and 8 bases from J, the junction kept 16 bases outside the gene matches. The CDR3 length is 18 residues. Germline values: CDR1 LNHDA, CDR2 SQIVND (reference sequence). The CDR3 region has the DNA TGTGCCAGTAGTACCCCTCTACTAGCGGGAGACCACTCGGATGAGCAGTTCTTC. Residues: CASSTPLLAGDHSDEQFF.

The chain is built from TRBV9 and TRBJ1-1; D is uncertain. V lost 0 bases, J lost 1 base, and 4 bases lay in between. CDR3 length: 13 residues. Germline V gene sequence: CDR1 SGDLS, CDR2 YYNGEE. The CDR3 region has the DNA TGTGCCAGCAGCGTAGGAGAGAACACTGAAGCTTTCTTT. Its translation: CASSVGENTEAFF.